This T cell receptor beta chain was identified in a study of blood T cell repertoires in COVID-19. Study-level information: Acute and convalescent COVID-19 specimens originated in the United States, Italy and Spain.

A single count supports this clone. Original analysis: Amplified reference gene primers provided the basis for estimating nucleated cell counts. Sequencing was performed with immunoSEQ multiplex PCR; in TCRdb, only in-frame clones are kept and a portion is missing. V and J calls plus clone size are reproduced from that table; the DNA served to infer D and trimming. The sample has 85,000 to 100,000 clones; 86% are singletons. This clonotype was obtained from a man aged 50 to 59 with active or convalescent COVID-19. Sequenced material: peripheral blood.

Here the CDR3 reads CASSLVAGAAEAFF. The CDR3 bases are TGCGCCAGCAGCTTGGTGGCTGGGGCCGCTGAAGCTTTCTTT. The rearrangement joins TRBV5-1 to TRBJ1-1; maybe TRBD1 (5 bases). The germline V gene has CDR1 SGHRS and CDR2 YFSETQ. The CDR3 is made up of 14 amino acids. With 0 bases removed from V and 6 bases from J, the gap between germline ends came to 12 bases. Based on the CDR3 plus reference TRBV5-1 and TRBJ1-1, the full variable domain is KAGVTQTPRYLIKTRGQQVTLSCSPISGHRSVSWYQQTPGQGLQFLFEYFSETQRNKGNFPGRFSGRQFSNSRSEMNVSTLELGDSALYLCASSLVAGAAEAFFGQGTRLTVV.